The T cell receptor beta chain under discussion was sequenced for a study of breast tumors, draining lymph nodes, adjacent tissues. Study-wide results and caveats: Tumor TCR diversity was below lymph nodes but above nontumor tissue. Most tumor T cells seemingly derive from lymph node, then expand in tumor. Tumor and nontumor repertoires were significantly more similar in luminal-like than in basal-like breast cancer.

This CDR3 is built from 14 residues. Germline lookup yields CDR1 LNHNV and CDR2 YYDKDF (reference sequence). TCRdb recomputed calls from the multiplex PCR reads with MiXCR, one row per CDR3 protein. The data contain approximately 190,000 distinct CDR3 sequences, 31% of them singletons. Axillary draining lymph nodes of breast cancer patients supplied the node samples. With respect to this clonotype: What it binds is unknown. The germline gene is not matched at one end of the junction; a read error may be the cause.

The sample was axillary lymph node tissue. The rearrangement links TRBV15 to TRBJ2-3; 8 positions match TRBD2. The clonotype was recovered from a female donor with breast cancer. Some clones in this sample may be carry-over from other donors' samples. CDR3 loop: CAISRRAGVDTQYF. As DNA, the CDR3 is TGTGCCATCAGCAGGAGAGCGGGAGTGGATACGCAGTATTTT. Supplemented by reference TRBV15 and TRBJ2-3, the full variable domain reads DAMVIQNPRYQVTQFGKPVTLSCSQTLNHNVMYWYQQKSSQAPKLLFHYYDKDFNNEADTPDNFQSRRPNTSFCFLDIRSPGLGDTAMYLCAISRRAGVDTQYFGPGTRLTVL.